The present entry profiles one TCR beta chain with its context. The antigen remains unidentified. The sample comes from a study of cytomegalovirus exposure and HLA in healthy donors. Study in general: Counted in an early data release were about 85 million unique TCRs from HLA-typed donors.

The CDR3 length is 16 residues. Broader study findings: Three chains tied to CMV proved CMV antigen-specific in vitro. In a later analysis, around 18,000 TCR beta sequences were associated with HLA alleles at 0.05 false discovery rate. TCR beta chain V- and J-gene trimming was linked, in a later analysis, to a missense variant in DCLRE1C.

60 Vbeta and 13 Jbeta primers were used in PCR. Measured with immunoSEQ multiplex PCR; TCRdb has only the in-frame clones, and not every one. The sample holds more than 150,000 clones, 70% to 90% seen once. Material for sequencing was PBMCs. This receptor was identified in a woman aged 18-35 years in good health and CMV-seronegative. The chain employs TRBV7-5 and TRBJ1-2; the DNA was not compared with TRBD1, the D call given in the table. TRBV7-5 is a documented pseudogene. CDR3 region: CARSYPGQGGNYGYTF. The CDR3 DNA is TGTGCCAGAAGCTACCCGGGACAGGGAGGGAACTATGGCTACACCTTC.